The clone carrying this TCR beta chain was detected once. Its antigen is not identified. The donors were healthy bone marrow donors. The data are from a study of cytomegalovirus exposure and HLA in healthy donors. Study observations and caveats: Among the sequence variants, a highly shared cluster was likely an artifact of sequencing. Reportedly, TCR beta sequences accurately predicted HLA-A and HLA-B alleles in most subjects. Among TCR beta chains, those listed as cytomegalovirus-associated numbered 164.

PCR employed 60 Vbeta and 13 Jbeta primers. Profiled with immunoSEQ multiplex PCR; TCRdb holds only in-frame clones, not every one. Of around 140,000 clones listed, approximately 75% are singletons. The CDR3 covers 15 residues. V lost 5 bases to trimming and J lost 2 bases; unmatched junction nucleotides: 5. Germline values: CDR1 SGHTA, CDR2 FQGNSA. Sequenced sample: PBMCs. The source of this sequence is a male donor in good health and CMV-seronegative. The chain employs TRBV7-2 and TRBJ2-2, with 7 nucleotides matching TRBD1. The CDR3, as DNA: TGTGCCAGCAGCCAGACAGGGTCAAACACCGGGGAGCTGTTTTTT. Protein sequence: CASSQTGSNTGELFF. The variable domain in full, with the rest retrieved from reference TRBV7-2 and TRBJ2-2, is GAGVSQSPSNKVTEKGKDVELRCDPISGHTALYWYRQSLGQGLEFLIYFQGNSAPDKSGLPSDRFSAERTGGSVSTLTIQRTQQEDSAVYLCASSQTGSNTGELFFGEGSRLTVL.